This T cell receptor beta chain was documented in a study of T-cell reconstitution after alpha-beta-depleted transplantation in children. The TCRbeta library incorporated unique molecular identifiers. MiXCR was run by TCRdb on the PCR reads, yielding one entry per CDR3 protein. Of 490,000 or so distinct CDR3 sequences in the sample, over 9.5% were seen once. The germline V and J ends were trimmed by 0 bases and 9 bases, with 15 bases remaining between them. The CDR3 is 15 residues long. Germline lookup yields CDR1 SGHAT and CDR2 FQNNGV. At least ten counts were recorded for this clonotype. The TCR was taken from a child aged 2-15 years with inherited bone marrow failure, due to receive a stem cell transplant. The rearrangement links TRBV11-2 to TRBJ2-1; D tentatively reads TRBD1 or TRBD2 (5 bases each). The input for sequencing was PBMCs, taken before TCRalphabeta/CD19-depleted stem cell transplant. The CDR3 region is CASSLDPGTGSEQFF. DNA of the CDR3: TGTGCCAGCAGCTTAGATCCCGGGACGGGGAGTGAGCAGTTCTTC.